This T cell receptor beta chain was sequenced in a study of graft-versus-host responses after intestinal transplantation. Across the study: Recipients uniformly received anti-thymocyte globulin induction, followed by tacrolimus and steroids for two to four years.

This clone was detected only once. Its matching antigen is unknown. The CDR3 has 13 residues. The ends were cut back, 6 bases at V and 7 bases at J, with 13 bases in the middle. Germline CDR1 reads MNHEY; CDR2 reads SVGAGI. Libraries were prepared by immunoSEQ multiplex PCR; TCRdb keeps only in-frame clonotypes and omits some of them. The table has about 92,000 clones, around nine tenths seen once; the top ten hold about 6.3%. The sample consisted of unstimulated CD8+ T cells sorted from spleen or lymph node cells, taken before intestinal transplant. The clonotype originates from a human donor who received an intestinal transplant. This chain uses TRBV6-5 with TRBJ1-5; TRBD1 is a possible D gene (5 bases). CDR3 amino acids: CASRGVGSQPQHF. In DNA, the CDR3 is TGTGCCAGCAGGGGGGTGGGTTCCCAGCCCCAGCATTTT.